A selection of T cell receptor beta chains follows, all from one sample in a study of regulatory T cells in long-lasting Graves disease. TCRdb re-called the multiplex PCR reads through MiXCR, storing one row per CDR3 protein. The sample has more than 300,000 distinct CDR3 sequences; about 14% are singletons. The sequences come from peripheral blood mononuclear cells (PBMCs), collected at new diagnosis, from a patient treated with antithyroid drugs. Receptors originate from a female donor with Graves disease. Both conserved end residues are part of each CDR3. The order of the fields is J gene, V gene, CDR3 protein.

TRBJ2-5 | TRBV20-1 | CSATPVGQRETQYF
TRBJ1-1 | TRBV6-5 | CASSYSIRTQINQAFF
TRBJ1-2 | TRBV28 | CASSLSDWGYGYTF
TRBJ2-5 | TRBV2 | CASKGTSGRQTQYF
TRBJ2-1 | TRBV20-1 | CSASGNYNEQFF
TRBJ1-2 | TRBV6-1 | CASSRDSYGYTF
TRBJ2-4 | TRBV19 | CASSPREGVRNIQYF
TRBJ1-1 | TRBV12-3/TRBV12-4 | CASSPSRVEAFF
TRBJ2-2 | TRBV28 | CASRVATGELFF
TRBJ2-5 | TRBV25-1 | CASDDRGKWYF
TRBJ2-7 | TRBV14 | CASSQDALSYEQYF
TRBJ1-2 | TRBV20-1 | CSARASGEASNYGYTF
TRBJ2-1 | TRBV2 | CASMSVAGGYNEQFF
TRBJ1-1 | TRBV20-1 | CSAPGGGGAFF
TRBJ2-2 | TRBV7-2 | CASSDDRGAGELFF
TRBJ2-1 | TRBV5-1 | CASSFNAQSYNEQFF
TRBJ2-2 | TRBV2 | CASIRGGETGELFF
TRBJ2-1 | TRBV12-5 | CASGFAAGGRAWNEQFF
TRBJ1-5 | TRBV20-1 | CSALLDRGDSNQPQHF
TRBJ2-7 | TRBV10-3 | CAISETSGRSDEQYF
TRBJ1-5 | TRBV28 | CATRGGARDQPQHF
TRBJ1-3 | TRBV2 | CASSVGQARSTIYF
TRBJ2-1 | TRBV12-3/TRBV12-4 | CASSPERVTYNEQFF
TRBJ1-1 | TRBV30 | CAWSVGPTEAFF
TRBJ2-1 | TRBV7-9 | CASSSGTSDPLEQFF
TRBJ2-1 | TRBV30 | CAWRLTARGARLANEQFF
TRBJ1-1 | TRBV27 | CASSLVPGGRVMGTFF
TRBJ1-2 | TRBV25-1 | CASSEYVAENSRGYTF
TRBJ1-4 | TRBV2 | CASRTDRGNEKLFF
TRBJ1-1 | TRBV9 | CASSPPRGDTEAFF
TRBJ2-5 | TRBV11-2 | CASSFTVGNQETQYF
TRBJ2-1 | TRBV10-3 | CAISETGTSGDDEQFF
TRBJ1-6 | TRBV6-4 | CASSYSPLGGNSPLHF
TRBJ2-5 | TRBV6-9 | CASSYRPPGLAGALYQETQYF
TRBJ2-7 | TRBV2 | CASTEGFNYEQYF
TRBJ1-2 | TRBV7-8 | CASSLVDTGDYGYTF
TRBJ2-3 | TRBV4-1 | CASSLLAGAGTDTQYF
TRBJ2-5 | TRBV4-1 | CASSQEGRGRQETQYF
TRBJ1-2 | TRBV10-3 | CAISKDGTNYGYTF
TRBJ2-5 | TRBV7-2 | CASSWTGDGKTQYF